The sequence of this TCR beta chain was determined in a study of blood T cell repertoires in COVID-19. Participant age was roughly 18 to 90 years, and participants resided in around 24 US areas. Symptom resolution, clearance, or two negative PCRs marked the recovered donors of Cohort 3. The protocol was immunoSEQ multiplex PCR, while the TCRdb copy is restricted to in-frame clones and leaves out a portion. Here the sample spans 400,000 to 500,000 clones, roughly 88% being singletons. CDR1 and CDR2 from the germline V gene are ENHRY and SYGVKD. The CDR3 has 14 residues. The J segment lost 11 bases and the V segment lost 10 bases, leaving 11 bases of the junction unmatched.

The chain is built from TRBV10-3 and TRBJ1-6; TRBD1 matches 10 bases. This sequence was found in a woman between 40 and 50 years old who had recovered from COVID-19. The sample taken for sequencing was PBMCs or T cells enriched from blood (not recorded which). CDR3 region: CATMTGQGRTPLHF. The CDR3 DNA follows: TGTGCCACTATGACGGGACAGGGGAGGACACCCCTCCACTTT.